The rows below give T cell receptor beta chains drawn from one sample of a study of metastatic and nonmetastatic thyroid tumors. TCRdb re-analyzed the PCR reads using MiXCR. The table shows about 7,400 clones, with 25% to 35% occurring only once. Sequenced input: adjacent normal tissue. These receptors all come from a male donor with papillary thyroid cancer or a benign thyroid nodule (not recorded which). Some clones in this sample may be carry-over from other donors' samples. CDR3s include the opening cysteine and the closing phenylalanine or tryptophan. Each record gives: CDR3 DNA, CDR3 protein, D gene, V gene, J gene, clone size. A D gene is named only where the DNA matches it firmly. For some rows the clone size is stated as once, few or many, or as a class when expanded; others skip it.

CDR3 DNA: TGCAGTGCGCTACAGACAGGGGGTCTCTCCTACGAGCAGTACTTC
CDR3 protein: CSALQTGGLSYEQYF
D gene: TRBD1
V gene: TRBV20-1
J gene: TRBJ2-7
clone size: NA

CDR3 DNA: TGTGCCAGCAGGAACAGGGAGGGAGGGTACGAGCAGTACTTC
CDR3 protein: CASRNREGGYEQYF
D gene: NA
V gene: TRBV6-1
J gene: TRBJ2-7
clone size: medium-sized

CDR3 DNA: TGTGCCAGCTCAGCGACAGTAGGGTCCTACGAGCAGTACTTC
CDR3 protein: CASSATVGSYEQYF
D gene: NA
V gene: TRBV18
J gene: TRBJ2-7
clone size: NA

CDR3 DNA: TGTGCCAGCAGGGGGGCTGGGGCCAACGTCCTGACTTTC
CDR3 protein: CASRGAGANVLTF
D gene: NA
V gene: TRBV6-1
J gene: TRBJ2-6
clone size: NA

CDR3 DNA: TGCAGTGCTGGGATCCGGACAGCCCTGAACACTGAAGCTTTCTTT
CDR3 protein: CSAGIRTALNTEAFF
D gene: NA
V gene: TRBV20-1
J gene: TRBJ1-1
clone size: NA

CDR3 DNA: TGTGCCAGCAGCCCCCCCAGGGGATTTGGTGAAGCTTTCTTT
CDR3 protein: CASSPPRGFGEAFF
D gene: NA
V gene: TRBV6-1
J gene: TRBJ1-1
clone size: many

CDR3 DNA: TGTGCCAGCAGTTACTCGAGTTGGCAGCCCCAGCATTTT
CDR3 protein: CASSYSSWQPQHF
D gene: NA
V gene: TRBV6-2/TRBV6-3
J gene: TRBJ1-5
clone size: few

CDR3 DNA: TGCAGTGCTAGAGACCCAGTCATCAACTATGGCTACACCTTC
CDR3 protein: CSARDPVINYGYTF
D gene: NA
V gene: TRBV20-1
J gene: TRBJ1-2
clone size: once

CDR3 DNA: TGCAGTGCTATGACTATCCGAGCGGCCGATTACGAGCAGTACTTC
CDR3 protein: CSAMTIRAADYEQYF
D gene: NA
V gene: TRBV20-1
J gene: TRBJ2-7
clone size: NA

CDR3 DNA: TGTGCCAGCAGCTTTACCCCGGACACTCTAAACACTGAAGCTTTCTTT
CDR3 protein: CASSFTPDTLNTEAFF
D gene: NA
V gene: TRBV7-3
J gene: TRBJ1-1
clone size: medium-sized

CDR3 DNA: TGTGCCAGCAGTTTAGGTAGGGGCGGAGTCTACAATGAGCAGTTCTTC
CDR3 protein: CASSLGRGGVYNEQFF
D gene: NA
V gene: TRBV28
J gene: TRBJ2-1
clone size: medium-sized

CDR3 DNA: TGTGCCACCAGTGATCGGAGCCCCACAGATACGCAGTATTTT
CDR3 protein: CATSDRSPTDTQYF
D gene: NA
V gene: TRBV24-1
J gene: TRBJ2-3
clone size: NA

CDR3 DNA: TGCAGCGCTGTGACAGGGCGGGATAGCAATCAGCCCCAGCATTTT
CDR3 protein: CSAVTGRDSNQPQHF
D gene: TRBD1
V gene: TRBV29-1
J gene: TRBJ1-5
clone size: medium-sized

CDR3 DNA: TGTGCCACCAGCACGGGACAGGGCTACGAGCAGTACTTC
CDR3 protein: CATSTGQGYEQYF
D gene: TRBD1
V gene: TRBV15
J gene: TRBJ2-7
clone size: medium-sized

CDR3 DNA: TGTGCCAGCAGGCATAGCGGGGGGGCAGAGACCCAGTACTTC
CDR3 protein: CASRHSGGAETQYF
D gene: TRBD2
V gene: TRBV5-4
J gene: TRBJ2-5
clone size: many